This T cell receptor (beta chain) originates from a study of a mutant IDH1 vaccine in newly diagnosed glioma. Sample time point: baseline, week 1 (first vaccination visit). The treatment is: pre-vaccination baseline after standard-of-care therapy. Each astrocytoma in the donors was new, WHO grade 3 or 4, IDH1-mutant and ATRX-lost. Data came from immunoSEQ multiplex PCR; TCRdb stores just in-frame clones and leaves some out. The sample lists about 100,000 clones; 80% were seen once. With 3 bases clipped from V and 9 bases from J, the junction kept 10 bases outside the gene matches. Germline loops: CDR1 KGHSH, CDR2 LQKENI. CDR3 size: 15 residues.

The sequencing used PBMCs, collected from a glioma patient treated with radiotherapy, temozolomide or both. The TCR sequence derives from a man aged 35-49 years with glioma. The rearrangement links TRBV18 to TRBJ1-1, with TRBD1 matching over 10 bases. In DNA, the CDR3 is TGTGCCAGCTCACCCTCGACAGGGGGCGCGTATCAAGCTTTCTTT. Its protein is CASSPSTGGAYQAFF.